The next 31 T cell receptor beta chains were all read from a single sample in a study of cytomegalovirus exposure and HLA in healthy donors. PCR involved 60 Vbeta and 13 Jbeta primers. Clones were sequenced by immunoSEQ multiplex PCR, and TCRdb holds only the in-frame ones, with some missing. The table records some 200,000 clones, roughly 87% of them present only once. Sample: PBMCs. Receptor source: a girl younger than two in good health and CMV-seronegative.

The chain has TRBV7-6 and TRBJ2-7; 7 positions agree with TRBD1. The V gene's germline CDR1 is SGHVS and CDR2 FNYEAQ. CDR3 length equals 15 residues. J was trimmed by 3 bases and V by 3 bases; bases with no gene match: 8. For the CDR3, the DNA is TGTGCCAGCAGCTTGGGGTCGACAGGGCTCTACGAGCAGTACTTC. Translated: CASSLGSTGLYEQYF. The full variable domain, with the rest looked up from reference TRBV7-6 and TRBJ2-7, is GAGVSQSPRYKVTKRGQDVALRCDPISGHVSLYWYRQALGQGPEFLTYFNYEAQQDKSGLPNDRFSAERPEGSISTLTIQRTEQRDSAMYRCASSLGSTGLYEQYFGPGTRLTVT.

Details on this clone: The same CDR3 can be traced to other DNA sequences in this sample. The chain is built from TRBV6-5 and TRBJ1-5, with a weak D call TRBD1 (5 bases). The V and J ends lost 6 bases and 4 bases respectively, with 7 bases between them. CDR1 and CDR2 from the germline V gene are MNHEY and SVGAGI. The CDR3 loop spans 12 amino acids. The chain's CDR3 is CASSAGNQPQHF. CDR3 coding DNA: TGTGCCAGCAGCGCAGGGAATCAGCCCCAGCATTTT.

The chain joins TRBV7-9 to TRBJ1-2, with 12 bases lining up with TRBD1. The V segment lost 5 bases and the J segment 2 bases; nucleotides outside the gene matches: 9. Germline CDR1 is SEHNR and CDR2 is FQNEAQ (reference sequence). The CDR3 covers 17 residues. The CDR3 here is CASSPPGTGGANYGYTF. The CDR3 bases are TGTGCCAGCAGCCCCCCCGGGACAGGGGGCGCCAACTATGGCTACACCTTC.

The genes are TRBV5-1 and TRBJ2-7; 7 nucleotides line up with TRBD1. This CDR3 contains 15 residues. Germline lookup yields CDR1 SGHRS and CDR2 YFSETQ. Losses at the gene ends were 4 bases for V and 2 bases for J; bases not matched to a gene: 9. CDR3: CASSPTGVLTYEQYF. The CDR3, as DNA: TGCGCCAGCAGCCCCACAGGGGTCCTTACCTACGAGCAGTACTTC.

The genes are TRBV5-1 and TRBJ2-2, with 8 bases fitting TRBD1. Germline V gene data show CDR1 as SGHRS and CDR2 as YFSETQ. This CDR3 has 14 amino acids. With V trimmed by 0 bases and J by 5 bases, 0 bases remained unmatched. The DNA of the CDR3 is TGCGCCAGCAGCTTGGGGACAGGGACCGGGGAGCTGTTTTTT. Translated: CASSLGTGTGELFF.

The V call is TRBV5-1, the J call TRBJ1-4, with 8 bases that match TRBD1. V shed 4 bases, J shed 7 bases, and the junction held 9 bases outside the gene matches. The germline V gene encodes CDR1 SGHRS and CDR2 YFSETQ. The CDR3 loop spans 15 amino acids. The CDR3 nucleotides read TGCGCCAGCAGCCCTCCCACAGGGGGAGGTGAAAAACTGTTTTTT. Its protein product is CASSPPTGGGEKLFF.

The chain employs TRBV7-9 and TRBJ1-1; D possibly corresponds to TRBD1 (6 bases). This CDR3 region has 15 residues. The germline V gene encodes CDR1 SEHNR and CDR2 FQNEAQ (reference sequence). With 3 bases removed from V and 10 bases from J, the gap between germline ends came to 21 bases. CDR3 nucleotide sequence: TGTGCCAGCAGCTTTGGAAAGGGGGAGAGGATTGGAGCTTTCTTT. Its protein is CASSFGKGERIGAFF.

CDR3 amino acids: CASSDGDRGYNEQFF. CDR3 nucleotides: TGTGCCAGCAGTGATGGGGACAGGGGCTACAATGAGCAGTTCTTC. The chain uses TRBV6-4 and TRBJ2-1, with 10 bases lining up with TRBD1. Germline loops: CDR1 MRHNA, CDR2 SNTAGT. Germline trimming cut 3 bases from V and 3 bases from J; bases unmatched to any gene: 2. The CDR3 is made up of 15 amino acids.

The genes are TRBV6-5 and TRBJ2-1; no clear D gene. The CDR3 loop spans 16 amino acids. V lost 0 bases, J lost 3 bases, and 12 bases lay in between. Per the germline V gene, CDR1 is MNHEY and CDR2 is SVGAGI. In DNA, the CDR3 is TGTGCCAGCAGTTACTCGAACCCCTATGACTACAATGAGCAGTTCTTC. Encoded protein: CASSYSNPYDYNEQFF.

This clone was observed once. The chain uses TRBV11-2 and TRBJ1-2; D not certain. This CDR3 spans 15 amino acids. Looked up from germline, CDR1 is SGHAT and CDR2 is FQNNGV. Trimming cost V 2 bases and J 4 bases, with 14 bases left between them. CDR3 sequence reads: CASSLRRDYSYGYTF. CDR3 sequence (DNA): TGTGCCAGCAGCTTACGGCGGGATTACAGCTATGGCTACACCTTC. Looking up the rest from reference TRBV11-2 and TRBJ1-2 gives the full variable domain: EAGVAQSPRYKIIEKRQSVAFWCNPISGHATLYWYQQILGQGPKLLIQFQNNGVVDDSQLPKDRFSAERLKGVDSTLKIQPAKLEDSAVYLCASSLRRDYSYGYTFGSGTRLTVV.

V and J are TRBV5-1 and TRBJ2-2; TRBD1 aligns across 10 bases. Germline V CDR1 and CDR2: SGHRS, YFSETQ. The CDR3 runs to 16 residues. The J segment lost 5 bases and the V segment lost 4 bases, leaving 8 bases of the junction unmatched. In DNA form, the CDR3 reads TGCGCCAGCAGCACCCAGACAGGGGGCGCAACCGGGGAGCTGTTTTTT. This encodes CASSTQTGGATGELFF. The full variable domain, in which reference TRBV5-1 and TRBJ2-2 provide the parts outside the CDR3, is KAGVTQTPRYLIKTRGQQVTLSCSPISGHRSVSWYQQTPGQGLQFLFEYFSETQRNKGNFPGRFSGRQFSNSRSEMNVSTLELGDSALYLCASSTQTGGATGELFFGEGSRLTVL.

The V and J genes are TRBV5-7 and TRBJ1-5; D gene unclear. TRBV5-7 is recorded as an ORF, its role being uncertain. V was clipped by 0 bases and J by 1 base, with 8 bases between them. The CDR3 is 15 residues long. The CDR3 DNA is TGTGCCAGCAGCTTGGCAGGCATCAGCAATCAGCCCCAGCATTTT. It specifies CASSLAGISNQPQHF.

This chain uses TRBV6-5 with TRBJ2-1; perhaps TRBD2 as D (6 bases). Germline V gene data show CDR1 as MNHEY and CDR2 as SVGAGI. Trimming took 0 bases from V and 9 from J, leaving 12 bases between them. The CDR3 spans 14 residues. For the CDR3, the DNA is TGTGCCAGCAGTTACTCGGGTTCGGGAGCTGAGCAGTTCTTC. It codes for CASSYSGSGAEQFF.

The V call is TRBV7-9, the J call TRBJ1-1, with 8 bases lining up with TRBD1. This CDR3 region has 14 residues. From germline, CDR1 is SEHNR and CDR2 FQNEAQ (reference sequence). V trimming: 1 base; J trimming: 10 bases; junction bases outside the gene matches: 8. The DNA for the CDR3 is TGTGCCAGCAGCTTAGAAGTAACACAGGGGGTAGCTTTCTTT. It yields the protein CASSLEVTQGVAFF.

The rearrangement uses TRBV11-2 and TRBJ1-2; TRBD1 agrees at 7 bases. Germline lookup yields CDR1 SGHAT and CDR2 FQNNGV. This CDR3 has 14 amino acids. V dropped 5 bases and J dropped 7; count of bases not matched to a gene: 10. The CDR3 protein is CASSPNHRGGGYTF. CDR3 nucleotides: TGTGCCAGCAGCCCTAACCACAGGGGAGGTGGCTACACCTTC.

This chain connects TRBV7-9 to TRBJ2-1; TRBD2 aligns across 14 bases. The germline V gene encodes CDR1 SEHNR and CDR2 FQNEAQ (reference sequence). Trimming at V came to 5 bases and at J to 2 bases, leaving 5 bases not matched to a gene. The CDR3 extends over 17 amino acids. CDR3 loop: CASSPRGLAGAYNEQFF. CDR3 nucleotides: TGTGCCAGCAGCCCGCGGGGACTAGCGGGGGCCTACAATGAGCAGTTCTTC. The full variable domain, its missing parts supplied by reference TRBV7-9 and TRBJ2-1, is DTGVSQNPRHKITKRGQNVTFRCDPISEHNRLYWYRQTLGQGPEFLTYFQNEAQLEKSRLLSDRFSAERPKGSFSTLEIQRTEQGDSAMYLCASSPRGLAGAYNEQFFGPGTRLTVL.

This chain connects TRBV2 to TRBJ2-3; D not certain. Germline CDR1 reads SNHLY; CDR2 reads FYNNEI. The CDR3 runs to 14 residues. Trimming pared 8 bases from V and 2 bases from J, leaving 14 bases between. CDR3 nucleotides: TGTGCCAGCGAAGCAGTAGACTCCACAGATACGCAGTATTTT. Its translation is CASEAVDSTDTQYF.

V gene TRBV21-1 combines with J gene TRBJ2-3; the table's D call, TRBD2, has no DNA check behind it. TRBV21-1 is listed as a pseudogene. The length of the CDR3 is 16 residues. CDR3 residues: CASSSRGGTSTDTQYF. DNA for the CDR3: TGTGCCAGCAGCTCCCGAGGCGGAACTAGCACAGATACGCAGTATTTT.

The rearrangement links TRBV6-5 to TRBJ1-5, with D possibly being TRBD1 (6 bases). From germline, CDR1 is MNHEY and CDR2 SVGAGI. V was pared by 6 bases and J by 4 bases, with 13 bases between. The CDR3 consists of 14 residues. Here the CDR3 DNA reads TGTGCCAGCAGCCGGGACAAGGGTAATCAGCCCCAGCATTTT. It specifies CASSRDKGNQPQHF.

The chain employs TRBV29-1 and TRBJ2-1, with D possibly TRBD1 on 5 matching bases. CDR3 length: 14 residues. Trimming stripped 6 bases from V and 9 bases from J, with 21 bases between. CDR1 and CDR2 (germline): SQVTM, ANQGSEA. Written as DNA, the CDR3 is TGCAGCGTCCAAGACAGAGTTGTAGATGGTGAGCAGTTCTTC. Its protein is CSVQDRVVDGEQFF.

The chain employs TRBV27 and TRBJ2-5, with TRBD2 matching 9 bases. J gave up 5 bases and V 2 bases, and 12 bases lay outside the gene matches. Germline V lookup: CDR1 MNHEY, CDR2 SMNVEV (reference sequence). This CDR3 region has 17 residues. CDR3 amino acids: CASSLLAVAGGPETQYF. CDR3 DNA sequence: TGTGCCAGCAGTTTACTCGCTGTGGCGGGGGGGCCGGAGACCCAGTACTTC.

The V call is TRBV27, the J call TRBJ1-4; D unresolved. Germline assignment: CDR1 MNHEY and CDR2 SMNVEV (reference sequence). The V end was cut by 5 bases, the J end by 3 bases, with 19 bases between. CDR3 size: 17 residues. The CDR3 here is CASSRTTLGRANEKLFF. The CDR3 DNA sequence: TGTGCCAGCAGTAGAACGACTCTAGGGCGGGCTAATGAAAAACTGTTTTTT.

The rearrangement joins TRBV7-6 to TRBJ2-6; 10 nucleotides align to TRBD1. Germline CDR1 is SGHVS and CDR2 is FNYEAQ. This CDR3 contains 18 residues. The J segment lost 4 bases and the V segment lost 2 bases, leaving 8 bases of the junction unmatched. The CDR3 sequence: CASSLNKGQGTGANVLTF. The CDR3 DNA reads as TGTGCCAGCAGCTTAAACAAGGGACAGGGGACCGGGGCCAACGTCCTGACTTTC. Looking up the rest from reference TRBV7-6 and TRBJ2-6 gives the full variable domain: GAGVSQSPRYKVTKRGQDVALRCDPISGHVSLYWYRQALGQGPEFLTYFNYEAQQDKSGLPNDRFSAERPEGSISTLTIQRTEQRDSAMYRCASSLNKGQGTGANVLTFGAGSRLTVL.

This chain uses TRBV5-1 with TRBJ2-2, with 8 nucleotides matching TRBD2. The junction had 14 bases not matched to a gene; V was cut back by 0 bases and J by 4 bases. The CDR3 consists of 19 residues. Germline V gene lookup returns CDR1 SGHRS and CDR2 YFSETQ. The CDR3 DNA sequence: TGCGCCAGCAGCTTGGGGTCCGGGAGGGCGGTCGGTGTCACCGGGGAGCTGTTTTTT. Translation gives CASSLGSGRAVGVTGELFF.

V is TRBV10-2 and J is TRBJ2-5; tentatively, D is TRBD1 (6 bases). The CDR3 consists of 13 residues. Trimming pared 6 bases from V and 4 bases from J, leaving 12 bases between. The V gene's germline CDR1 is WSHSY and CDR2 SAAADI. CDR3 residues: CASRDSLIETQYF. CDR3 bases: TGCGCCAGCAGGGACAGTTTGATAGAGACCCAGTACTTC.

Worth noting for this clone: The same CDR3 arises from other DNA sequences in this sample as well. The chain carries TRBV6-1 and TRBJ2-7; tentative D call: TRBD2 (5 bases). The V gene's germline CDR1 is MNHNS and CDR2 SASEGT. This CDR3 has 13 residues. The ends were cut back, 7 bases at V and 4 bases at J, with 14 bases in the middle. CDR3 bases: TGTGCCAGCACTCCGTACGGGGTATACGAGCAGTACTTC. Amino acids: CASTPYGVYEQYF.

The J gene is TRBJ2-3, the V gene TRBV5-1; D ambiguous. Between the trimmed V and J ends, which lost 0 bases and 4 bases, there was a span of 6 bases. The CDR3 contains 13 residues. Germline CDR1 SGHRS, CDR2 YFSETQ. This CDR3 is CASSLEFADTQYF. The DNA of the CDR3 is TGCGCCAGCAGCTTGGAATTCGCAGATACGCAGTATTTT.

This clone was seen once. The sample has other DNA sequences that encode this CDR3 too. The J gene is TRBJ1-5, the V gene TRBV4-1; 10 bases are a match to TRBD1. The trim removed 3 bases at V and 6 bases at J, leaving 5 bases unmatched. This CDR3 has 15 residues. Germline assignment: CDR1 MGHRA and CDR2 YSYEKL. The CDR3 region is CASSQAGQGTQPQHF. The CDR3, as DNA: TGCGCCAGCAGCCAGGCGGGACAGGGGACTCAGCCCCAGCATTTT.

This chain connects TRBV6-1 to TRBJ1-1; tentative D call: TRBD1 (6 bases). V was trimmed by 1 base and J by 10 bases, leaving 13 bases between them. The CDR3 has 13 amino acids. Germline CDR1 is MNHNS and CDR2 is SASEGT. Here the CDR3 DNA reads TGTGCCAGCAGTGAAGGGGGCACAGGGAGAGCTTTCTTT. Its translation is CASSEGGTGRAFF.

The J gene is TRBJ2-1, the V gene TRBV7-6; 7 nucleotides line up with TRBD2. Per germline, CDR1 SGHVS and CDR2 FNYEAQ. This CDR3 spans 18 amino acids. Germline trimming cut 5 bases from V and 0 bases from J; bases unmatched to any gene: 13. CDR3 residues: CASSLFPAGDGSYNEQFF. The DNA of the CDR3 is TGTGCCAGCAGCCTCTTTCCTGCGGGAGATGGCTCCTACAATGAGCAGTTCTTC.

CDR3 residues: CASSLWDRGLSGANVLTF. The CDR3 DNA reads TGTGCCAGCAGCTTGTGGGACAGGGGATTAAGTGGGGCCAACGTCCTGACTTTC. V gene TRBV5-8 combines with J gene TRBJ2-6; the match to TRBD1 covers 10 bases. The germline gives CDR1 SGHTS, CDR2 YDEGEE. CDR3 size: 18 residues. V gave up 1 base and J gave up 3 bases; unmatched junction bases: 7.